The TCR beta chain under discussion was sequenced for a study of blood T cell repertoires in COVID-19 (dated by TCRdb to about 2020). Regarding the complete study: Samples from collaborators originated in the United States, Italy and Spain and spanned both the acute and convalescent phases of COVID-19. The sample metadata nearly always contained a de-identified subject ID, COVID-19 status, age in years and sex. HLA class I and class II types, where available, came from metadata supplied by the sample provider rather than from assay-based typing. The repertoires were released in a freely available public database meant as a resource for research on the immune response to SARS-CoV-2. Subjects who had been exposed to COVID-19, were actively infected with it, or had recovered from it provided the deeply sampled blood TCRbeta repertoires that made up the dataset. The prospective study material was composed of cDNA or gDNA derived from T cells, B-cell-depleted T cells, or PBMCs. The samples were drawn from the first 160 participants of the ongoing ImmuneRACE study and from roughly 1,300 subjects provided by 6 global collaborators. The paper's findings and limits, for the study overall: How much clinical and demographic metadata was included differed by source and by participant, and the metadata was provided uncurated.

TCRbeta CDR3 regions were amplified from genomic DNA by means of the immunoSEQ Assay, a bias-controlled multiplex PCR. The published analysis was carried out like this. The number of nucleated cells in each sample was estimated from the amplification of reference gene primers within the assay. Sequence reads were collapsed and filtered to measure the absolute abundance of every unique TCRbeta CDR3 rearrangement. Productive Simpson clonality was computed per sample as the square root of Simpson's diversity index over productive rearrangements. TCRdb took over this immuneACCESS table, retaining in-frame rearrangements with V and J assigned. Such tables are incomplete; in checked studies, under half of the missing clones stem from an unresolved V gene, and the remainder is unexplained. V, J and clone size are taken as reported in that table, and D and trimming were inferred from the DNA itself. This sample gives some 180,000 clones in total; approximately 80% of them show up just once. About 6.4% of the sample is taken by the ten largest.

This clone was recorded once. Its recognized antigen is unknown. The sample holds no much larger clone one base away, and base qualities are not on file. The collaborating institutions used their own protocols to collect whole blood in K2EDTA tubes. For TCRbeta analysis, collaborators shipped samples in one of three forms: frozen whole blood, isolated PBMCs, or DNA extracted from either of those sample types. CDR1 and CDR2 are drawn from the germline V gene (reference sequence): MNHEY, SMNVEV. V loses 4 bases of germline sequence and J loses 4 bases, and the interval between the two ends is 5 bases. From the cysteine up to the phenylalanine, the CDR3 has a length of 11 residues. Only the CDR3 part of the read is kept: 33 bases, read in frame from the first base.

The sample consisted of peripheral blood. Recombination linked TRBV27 to TRBJ2-7; the D segment cannot be called with confidence. The receptor was isolated from a human donor in a cohort sampled during active COVID-19. The nucleotides read TGTGCCAGCAGTTCCCTATACGAGCAGTACTTC. Translated, this is CASSSLYEQYF.